Listed below are T cell receptor beta chains from one sample, sequenced in a study of T cells in Graves' hyperthyroidism and ophthalmopathy. MiXCR, applied by TCRdb to the multiplex PCR reads, yields one record per CDR3 protein. The top ten hold 8.2% of the sample, which has about 540,000 distinct CDR3 sequences, about half seen once. Sequencing was carried out using peripheral blood or thyroid tissue (not recorded which). Every receptor here comes from a young woman with Graves' hyperthyroidism. The CDR3 runs from the conserved cysteine through the conserved F or W. The D gene is left open where the match is weak. The size field is filled for only some rows; it gives once, few, many or a size class.

d_gene: TRBD1; v_gene: TRBV25-1; abundance: -; j_gene: TRBJ1-1; CDR3aa: CASRGQGENTEAFF; CDR3nt: TGTGCCAGCAGGGGACAGGGAGAGAACACTGAAGCTTTCTTT
d_gene: TRBD1; v_gene: TRBV2; abundance: -; j_gene: TRBJ2-7; CDR3aa: CASSQDRVVRQYF; CDR3nt: TGTGCCAGCAGTCAAGACAGGGTAGTACGGCAGTACTTC
d_gene: -; v_gene: TRBV20-1; abundance: -; j_gene: TRBJ1-1; CDR3aa: CSARDLTAFF; CDR3nt: TGCAGTGCTAGAGATTTGACAGCTTTCTTT
d_gene: TRBD1; v_gene: TRBV19; abundance: -; j_gene: TRBJ1-5; CDR3aa: CASSRTGASSNQPQHF; CDR3nt: TGTGCCAGTAGTAGGACAGGGGCGTCTTCTAATCAGCCCCAGCATTTT
d_gene: -; v_gene: TRBV15; abundance: -; j_gene: TRBJ1-5; CDR3aa: CATSREYTFNQPQHF; CDR3nt: TGTGCCACCAGCAGAGAATATACGTTCAATCAGCCCCAGCATTTT
d_gene: TRBD1; v_gene: TRBV24-1; abundance: -; j_gene: TRBJ1-2; CDR3aa: CASSYPGTGYSYGYTF; CDR3nt: TGTGCCAGCAGTTACCCCGGGACAGGGTACTCTTATGGCTACACCTTC
d_gene: TRBD2; v_gene: TRBV7-8; abundance: few; j_gene: TRBJ2-7; CDR3aa: CASSVERENSYEQYF; CDR3nt: TGTGCCAGCAGCGTTGAGCGGGAGAACTCCTACGAGCAGTACTTC
d_gene: TRBD1; v_gene: TRBV19; abundance: many; j_gene: TRBJ1-1; CDR3aa: CASSVTGGVGTEAFF; CDR3nt: TGTGCCAGTAGTGTGACAGGGGGCGTGGGCACTGAAGCTTTCTTT
d_gene: -; v_gene: TRBV13; abundance: -; j_gene: TRBJ2-7; CDR3aa: CASSSVLGYEQYF; CDR3nt: TGTGCCAGCAGCTCAGTATTAGGATACGAGCAGTACTTC
d_gene: TRBD1; v_gene: TRBV7-8; abundance: -; j_gene: TRBJ1-2; CDR3aa: CASSPGGRPYGYTF; CDR3nt: TGTGCCAGCAGCCCAGGGGGGCGGCCCTATGGCTACACCTTC
d_gene: -; v_gene: TRBV7-2; abundance: -; j_gene: TRBJ2-5; CDR3aa: CASSLGSFTGETQYF; CDR3nt: TGTGCCAGCAGCCTAGGGTCCTTTACGGGGGAGACCCAGTACTTC
d_gene: TRBD1; v_gene: TRBV25-1; abundance: -; j_gene: TRBJ2-7; CDR3aa: CASTHLRDSHYEQYF; CDR3nt: TGTGCCAGCACCCACCTCCGGGACAGCCACTACGAGCAGTACTTC
d_gene: TRBD1; v_gene: TRBV7-2; abundance: few; j_gene: TRBJ1-1; CDR3aa: CASSPTMDRVNTEAFF; CDR3nt: TGTGCCAGCAGCCCCACCATGGACAGGGTGAACACTGAAGCTTTCTTT
d_gene: -; v_gene: TRBV7-3; abundance: once; j_gene: TRBJ2-5; CDR3aa: CASSLTGTPQETQYF; CDR3nt: TGTGCCAGCAGCTTAACGGGGACCCCTCAAGAGACCCAGTACTTC
d_gene: -; v_gene: TRBV19; abundance: -; j_gene: TRBJ1-2; CDR3aa: CASSPDGAYYGYTF; CDR3nt: TGTGCCAGTAGCCCCGACGGGGCCTACTATGGCTACACCTTC
d_gene: -; v_gene: TRBV7-6; abundance: few; j_gene: TRBJ2-7; CDR3aa: CASSPGGVYEQYF; CDR3nt: TGTGCCAGCTCACCAGGCGGGGTCTACGAGCAGTACTTC
d_gene: TRBD1; v_gene: TRBV7-9; abundance: many; j_gene: TRBJ1-1; CDR3aa: CASSRQGEAFF; CDR3nt: TGTGCCAGCAGTCGACAGGGTGAAGCTTTCTTT
d_gene: TRBD1; v_gene: TRBV4-1; abundance: once; j_gene: TRBJ2-7; CDR3aa: CASSQGPPPGQGYEQYF; CDR3nt: TGCGCCAGCAGCCAAGGCCCCCCCCCGGGACAGGGCTACGAGCAGTACTTC
d_gene: -; v_gene: TRBV19; abundance: -; j_gene: TRBJ1-4; CDR3aa: CASSRLIGNEKLFF; CDR3nt: TGTGCCAGTAGTCGCCTTATTGGCAATGAAAAACTGTTTTTT
d_gene: -; v_gene: TRBV29-1; abundance: -; j_gene: TRBJ1-5; CDR3aa: CSVGGGQGLENQPQHF; CDR3nt: TGCAGCGTTGGGGGGGGGCAGGGATTAGAAAATCAGCCCCAGCATTTT
d_gene: -; v_gene: TRBV7-2; abundance: few; j_gene: TRBJ1-1; CDR3aa: CASSLGVGGYTEAFF; CDR3nt: TGTGCCAGCAGCTTAGGTGTGGGAGGGTACACTGAAGCTTTCTTT
d_gene: TRBD2; v_gene: TRBV20-1; abundance: -; j_gene: TRBJ2-5; CDR3aa: CSALAGGAETQYF; CDR3nt: TGCAGTGCTTTAGCGGGAGGGGCGGAGACCCAGTACTTC
d_gene: -; v_gene: TRBV12-3/TRBV12-4; abundance: few; j_gene: TRBJ1-2; CDR3aa: CASSDHGTNYGYTF; CDR3nt: TGTGCCAGCAGTGATCACGGGACTAACTATGGCTACACCTTC